The source of this T cell receptor (beta chain) is a study of cytomegalovirus exposure and HLA in healthy donors (dated by TCRdb to 2016 to 2017). Context from the whole study: In an earlier analysis of several hundred of the donors, under 300 Gb of sequence data and about 110 million unique TCR beta sequences from about 190 million T cells were reported. An early release that covered several hundred HLA-typed donors contained approximately 300 gigabases of sequencing data and 70 million to 100 million unique TCR sequences. Among the 398 genotyped donors, around 81% belonged to the genetic ancestry cluster associated with self-reported Caucasian donors. The study aimed to test whether signatures of past pathogen exposure could be identified by cataloging public T cell receptors. Using immunosequencing, the study profiled T cell repertoires from 500 to 800 subjects and related those repertoires to cytomegalovirus serostatus. In addition to the first cohort of several hundred subjects, a separate validation cohort of 120 different subjects was used. The study combined high-throughput TCR immunosequencing, statistical association of individual TCRs with disease status, and machine learning to predict cytomegalovirus infection status. A later analysis re-examined previously published TCR beta repertoires from about 700 donors and added high-resolution HLA genotyping to investigate patterns of TCR occurrence. The later analysis used no new phenotypic data to find candidate immune exposures, relying instead on TCR beta sequences and their occurrence across donors. To decide whether each TCR beta V gene segment behaved as functional or pseudogenic, an earlier analysis of some 540 of the donors relied on high-throughput TCR beta sequencing. Alongside the repertoire data, information on donor age, sex, ethnicity and CMV serostatus was compiled. Genome-wide SNP genotypes for about 65% of the roughly 670 donors were used in a later genetic analysis, which treated that subset as a discovery cohort. Every repertoire in the discovery cohort had been generated on one and the same sequencing platform. Class I and class II HLA loci were covered by the typing at four-digit resolution. The number of donors typed differed by locus, with roughly 629-640 for A, B, C, DRB1 and DQB1, 522 for DQA1, approximately 570 for DPA1, and around 450 for DPB1. Four to six DR-DQ haplotypes were handled as single units for association and clustering, since linkage in the cohort was strong. Among roughly 370 genotyped donors of the cohort, an average of approximately 250,000 unique TCR beta nucleotide sequences were sequenced per donor, 15% to 20% of them non-productive. Results the study describes overall, beyond this receptor: According to a later genetic analysis, donors in an Asian-associated ancestry cluster had fewer N-insertions in productive TCRs than the approximately 670-donor mean. In a later analysis, several top co-occurrence clusters were reported to appear linked to parvovirus B19, influenza, CMV and Epstein-Barr virus. When HLA alleles, especially DR and DQ, strongly co-occurred, attributing TCR associations to individual alleles was difficult. This cohort had only TCR beta chains sequenced, and the lack of alpha or paired-chain data limited which features could be detected. The study listed approximately 160 TCR beta chains as associated with cytomegalovirus. The classifier was reported to diagnose cytomegalovirus status with high specificity and sensitivity in both the original and validation cohorts. A later analysis found that most CMV-associated TCR beta chains appeared HLA-restricted, with HLA associations seemingly driven largely by CMV exposure. A later analysis found that TCR association rates varied across HLA loci, with DRB1 alleles showing the most associated TCRs and HLA-C alleles the fewest. Because counts were too low, roughly 16 rarely observed V segments, including chromosome 9 orphons, were excluded from the earlier analysis of under 650 of the donors. In vitro tests confirmed that three of the cytomegalovirus-associated TCR beta chains recognize cytomegalovirus antigens. The 87-base-pair reads could not distinguish some IMGT-functional V segments, including TRBV6-2 and TRBV6-3, so those segments were excluded. A group of highly shared sequence variants was considered likely to be a technical artifact of the sequencing pipeline. An association between a missense DCLRE1C variant and V-gene and J-gene trimming of TCR beta chains was found in a later genetic analysis and replicated in an independent cohort. A further reported finding was that TCR beta sequences accurately predicted the HLA-A and HLA-B alleles for most subjects in the first cohort. In a later analysis, HLA-associated TCR beta chains showed more clonal expansion and lower generation probabilities than non-associated chains that were equally common. Because some donors lacked HLA typing at each locus, the association tests relied only on the typed subset. While some public TCRs were present in many individuals, most TCR sequences turned up only very rarely across donors. The authors suggested that the approach could potentially be extended to other disease states and immunological phenotypes. The presence/absence analyses assumed that sequencing depth was roughly uniform across donors, and that assumption may not be true. Correlated functional status among segregating V segments might reflect linkage disequilibrium, but an unknown experimental factor could not be ruled out. In a later analysis, over 15,000 TCR beta sequences were associated with specific HLA alleles at a false discovery rate of 0.05. CMV serostatus was the only immune exposure information available for the cohort. In an earlier analysis of fewer than 750 of the donors, most TCR beta V segments were observed in productive rearrangements about 90% or about 30% of the time, broadly matching IMGT annotations.

The cohort comprised 666 healthy bone marrow donors. At the time of sampling, every cohort member was nominally healthy, though immune exposures that went unrecorded were likely present. The donor was CMV seronegative and was included in the group of over 300 seronegative cohort members. Each donor provided a peripheral blood sample, and peripheral blood mononuclear cells were used for TCR beta sequencing. The Qiagen DNeasy Blood Extraction Kit was used to extract genomic DNA from the blood cell samples. Remarks on this clone: What antigen it recognizes has not been identified. The input lacks base qualities; no much larger clone sits a single base away.

Library preparation was by the immunoSEQ multiplex PCR assay. For the multiplex PCR, a mixture combining 60 forward primers for TCR Vbeta segments and 13 reverse primers for TCR Jbeta segments was used. A multiplex PCR assay on genomic DNA amplified the CDR3 region of rearranged TCR beta genes. Amplified TCR beta libraries were sequenced as 87-base-pair reads on the Illumina HiSeq System. The authors' pipeline ran thus. A later analysis counted about 82 million unique TCR beta chains across the 550 to 700 repertoires, and around 9.9 million of these chains were shared by at least two donors. To remove PCR and sequencing errors, raw reads were error-corrected and collapsed into unique sequences using a nearest-neighbor algorithm that merged closely related sequences. Alignment of CDR3 sequences to IMGT reference sequences was used to assign V, D and J gene segments. For a sequence to be retained, at least a six-nucleotide match to both a V gene segment and a J gene segment was required. A rearrangement counted as productive if the CDR3 had no stop codons and remained in frame with V and J, and every other rearrangement counted as non-productive. Following IMGT convention, CDR3 was defined as the stretch from the second conserved V-encoded cysteine to the conserved J-encoded phenylalanine. The earlier analysis of 500 to 650 of the donors excluded any sequence lacking an unambiguous match to a single V gene segment. An earlier analysis of several hundred of the donors called V segments functional above 56.7% productive rearrangements and segregating when the between-donor standard deviation exceeded 5%. A statistical classification framework was developed to diagnose cytomegalovirus status using the catalog of TCR beta chain sequences. V and J gene assignment, in a later analysis, came from comparing TCR nucleotide sequences with IMGT/GENE-DB human TR gene sequences. In a later analysis, CDR3 sequences and most-parsimonious VDJ recombination scenarios were assigned using the TCRdist pipeline. In a later analysis, every TCR beta chain was defined by the combination of its CDR3 amino acid sequence and its V-gene family, and reads without a unique V-gene family were dropped. A later analysis removed 592 highly shared, low-generation-probability nucleotide sequences to deal with suspected cross-contamination and a sequencing artifact. A later analysis calculated a clonal expansion index for each public chain from normalized within-repertoire ranks of inferred template counts. In a later analysis, generation probabilities were computed with a VDJ recombination model fitted to out-of-frame rearrangements, and the resulting probabilities were checked against IGoR. In a later analysis, hypergeometric tests were used to score TCR-TCR, TCR-HLA and TCR-CMV co-occurrence, with a repertoire-size bias correction applied to TCR pairs. To estimate false discovery rates, a later analysis permuted the HLA or CMV assignments 20 times. In a later analysis, co-occurring TCRs were grouped with DBSCAN, and TCRdist sequence similarity was added when clustering was performed within HLA-allele-positive subsets. For co-occurrence clustering, repertoires with fewer than 30,000 or more than 120,000 public chains were excluded, along with four to six repertoires with anomalous nucleotide sharing. TCRdb carries this immuneACCESS record with in-frame sequences only. Its versions omit some clonotypes, under half of them owing to an unresolved V gene in the studies checked, with the rest unexplained. V and J calls and clone size follow that table, whereas D and trimming were derived from the DNA. This sample comprises fewer than 200,000 clones, 70% to 85% of them detected only once. The top ten hold approximately 0.7% of the sample.

The germline V gene yields SGHRS for CDR1 and YFSETQ for CDR2. V gives up 0 bases and J gives up 1 base, and the segment between their germline ends measures 20 bases. Counted from cysteine to phenylalanine, this CDR3 has 18 amino acids. Just the 54-base CDR3 DNA is kept, in frame starting at base 1. The chain was built from TRBV5-1 and TRBJ2-7, and perhaps TRBD2 as D gene, on 6 matching bases. Specimen: PBMCs. The source is a woman aged 40 to 50 in good health and CMV-seronegative. The DNA sequence follows: TGCGCCAGCAGCTTGGCGGTGGTCTCAGGACTAAGATCCTACGAGCAGTACTTC. It specifies CASSLAVVSGLRSYEQYF.